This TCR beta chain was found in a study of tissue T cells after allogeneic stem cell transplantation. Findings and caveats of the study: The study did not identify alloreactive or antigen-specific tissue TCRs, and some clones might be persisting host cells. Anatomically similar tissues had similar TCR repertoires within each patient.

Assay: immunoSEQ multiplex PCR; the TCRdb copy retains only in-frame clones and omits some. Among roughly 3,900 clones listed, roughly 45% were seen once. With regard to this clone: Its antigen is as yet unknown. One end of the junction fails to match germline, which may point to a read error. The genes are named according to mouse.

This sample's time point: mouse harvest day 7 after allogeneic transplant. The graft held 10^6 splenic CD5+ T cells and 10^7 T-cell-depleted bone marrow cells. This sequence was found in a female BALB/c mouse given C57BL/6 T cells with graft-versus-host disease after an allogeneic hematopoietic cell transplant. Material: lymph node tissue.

This CDR3 is CATSGHPPNSDYTF. The part of the CDR3 DNA that was read is TGTGCCACCAGCGGACACCCTCCAAACTCCGACTACACC. This chain links TRBV5 with TRBJ1-2, with D perhaps matching TRBD1 (5 bases). The read halts 1 residue ahead of the CDR3 end, with the missing end drawn from the germline J gene. The CDR3 runs to 14 residues. Germline V gives CDR1 LGHNA, CDR2 YNLKQL (reference sequence).